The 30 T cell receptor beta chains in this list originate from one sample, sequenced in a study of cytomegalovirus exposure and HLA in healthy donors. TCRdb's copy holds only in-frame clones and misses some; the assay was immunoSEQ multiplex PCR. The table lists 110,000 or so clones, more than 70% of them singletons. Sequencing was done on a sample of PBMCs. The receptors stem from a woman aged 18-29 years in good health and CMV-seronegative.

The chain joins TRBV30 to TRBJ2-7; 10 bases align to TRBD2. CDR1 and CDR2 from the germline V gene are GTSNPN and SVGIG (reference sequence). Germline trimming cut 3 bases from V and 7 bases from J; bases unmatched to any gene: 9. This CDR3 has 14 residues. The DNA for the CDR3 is TGTGCCTGGAGCAAACCTAGCGGGAGTGGAGAGCAGTACTTC. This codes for CAWSKPSGSGEQYF.

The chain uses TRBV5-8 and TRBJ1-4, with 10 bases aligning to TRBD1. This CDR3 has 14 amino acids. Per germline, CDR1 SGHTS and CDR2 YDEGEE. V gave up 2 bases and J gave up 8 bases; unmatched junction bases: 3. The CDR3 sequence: CASSFGTGDEKLFF. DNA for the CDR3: TGTGCCAGCAGCTTCGGGACAGGGGACGAAAAACTGTTTTTT.

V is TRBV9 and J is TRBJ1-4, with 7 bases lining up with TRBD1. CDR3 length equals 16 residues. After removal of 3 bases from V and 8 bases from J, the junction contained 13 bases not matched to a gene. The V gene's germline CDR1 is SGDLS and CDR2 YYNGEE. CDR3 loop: CASSDGRGQLGEKLFF. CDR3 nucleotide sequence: TGTGCCAGCAGCGACGGTCGGGGACAGTTGGGGGAAAAACTGTTTTTT.

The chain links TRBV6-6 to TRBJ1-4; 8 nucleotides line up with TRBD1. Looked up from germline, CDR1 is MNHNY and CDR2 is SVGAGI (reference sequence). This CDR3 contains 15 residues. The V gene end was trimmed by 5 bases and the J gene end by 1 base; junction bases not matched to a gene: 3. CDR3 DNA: TGTGCCAGCAGTAACAGGGGGGTAACTAATGAAAAACTGTTTTTT. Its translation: CASSNRGVTNEKLFF.

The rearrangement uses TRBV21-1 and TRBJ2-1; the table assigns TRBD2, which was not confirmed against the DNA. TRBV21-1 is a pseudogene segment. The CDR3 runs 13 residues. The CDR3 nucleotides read TGTGCCAGCAGCAACGGGATGGACAATGAGCAGTTCTTC. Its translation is CASSNGMDNEQFF.

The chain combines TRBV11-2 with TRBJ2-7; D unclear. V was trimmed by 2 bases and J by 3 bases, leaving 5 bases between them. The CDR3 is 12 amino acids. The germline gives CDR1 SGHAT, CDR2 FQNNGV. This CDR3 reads CASSLSVYEQYF. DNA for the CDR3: TGTGCCAGCAGCTTATCCGTCTACGAGCAGTACTTC.

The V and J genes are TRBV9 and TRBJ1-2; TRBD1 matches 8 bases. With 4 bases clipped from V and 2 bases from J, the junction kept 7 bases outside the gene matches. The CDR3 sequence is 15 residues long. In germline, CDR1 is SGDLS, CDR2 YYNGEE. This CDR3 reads CASSQGTGINYGYTF. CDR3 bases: TGTGCCAGCAGCCAAGGGACAGGTATCAACTATGGCTACACCTTC.

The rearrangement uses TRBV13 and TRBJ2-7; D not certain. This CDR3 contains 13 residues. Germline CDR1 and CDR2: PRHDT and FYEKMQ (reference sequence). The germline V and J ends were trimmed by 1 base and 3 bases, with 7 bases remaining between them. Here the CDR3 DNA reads TGTGCCAGCAGCTTAGACTACAACTACGAGCAGTACTTC. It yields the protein CASSLDYNYEQYF.

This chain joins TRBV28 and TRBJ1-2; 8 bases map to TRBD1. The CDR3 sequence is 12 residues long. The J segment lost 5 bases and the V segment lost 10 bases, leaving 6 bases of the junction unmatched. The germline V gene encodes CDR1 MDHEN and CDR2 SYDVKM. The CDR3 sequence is CATQTGDYGYTF. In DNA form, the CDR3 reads TGTGCCACCCAGACAGGGGATTATGGCTACACCTTC.

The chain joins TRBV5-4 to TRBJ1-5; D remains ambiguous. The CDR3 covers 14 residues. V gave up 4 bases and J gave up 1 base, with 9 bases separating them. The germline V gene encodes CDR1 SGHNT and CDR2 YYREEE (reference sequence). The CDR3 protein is CASSTRGSNQPQHF. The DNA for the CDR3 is TGTGCCAGCAGCACGAGAGGAAGCAATCAGCCCCAGCATTTT.

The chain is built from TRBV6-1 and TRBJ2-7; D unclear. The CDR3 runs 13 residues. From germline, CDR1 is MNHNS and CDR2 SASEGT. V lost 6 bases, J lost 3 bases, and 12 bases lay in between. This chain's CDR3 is CASRHGPLYEQYF. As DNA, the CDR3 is TGTGCCAGCAGACATGGCCCTCTCTACGAGCAGTACTTC.

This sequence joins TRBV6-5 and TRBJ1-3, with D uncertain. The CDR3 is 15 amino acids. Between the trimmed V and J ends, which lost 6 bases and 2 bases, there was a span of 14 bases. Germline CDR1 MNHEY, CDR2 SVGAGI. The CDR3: CASSPAGLAGNTIYF. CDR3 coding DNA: TGTGCCAGCAGCCCCGCCGGGTTGGCTGGAAACACCATATATTTT.

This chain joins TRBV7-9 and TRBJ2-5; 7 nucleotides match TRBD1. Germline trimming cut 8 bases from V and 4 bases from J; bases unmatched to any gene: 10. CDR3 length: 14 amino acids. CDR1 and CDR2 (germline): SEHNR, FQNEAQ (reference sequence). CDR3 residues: CASGGRGLAETQYF. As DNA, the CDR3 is TGTGCCAGCGGGGGCAGGGGGTTGGCAGAGACCCAGTACTTC.

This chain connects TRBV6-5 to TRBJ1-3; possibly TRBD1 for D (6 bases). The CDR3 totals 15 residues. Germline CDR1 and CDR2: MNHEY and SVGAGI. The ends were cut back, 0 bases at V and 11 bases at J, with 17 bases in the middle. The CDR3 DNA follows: TGTGCCAGCAGTTACTCGGTACAGGGCCCCCGTCCCATATATTTT. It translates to CASSYSVQGPRPIYF.

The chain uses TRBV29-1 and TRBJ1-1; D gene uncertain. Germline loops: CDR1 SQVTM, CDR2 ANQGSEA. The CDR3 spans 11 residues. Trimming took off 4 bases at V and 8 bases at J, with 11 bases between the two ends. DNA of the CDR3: TGCAGCGTTGGCGGAAAACCCGAAGCTTTCTTT. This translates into CSVGGKPEAFF.

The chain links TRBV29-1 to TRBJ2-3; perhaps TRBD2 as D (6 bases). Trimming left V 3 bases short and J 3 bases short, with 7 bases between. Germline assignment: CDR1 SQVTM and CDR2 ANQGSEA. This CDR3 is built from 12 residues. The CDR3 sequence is CSVEGRTDTQYF. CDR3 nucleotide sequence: TGCAGCGTTGAGGGGAGGACAGATACGCAGTATTTT.

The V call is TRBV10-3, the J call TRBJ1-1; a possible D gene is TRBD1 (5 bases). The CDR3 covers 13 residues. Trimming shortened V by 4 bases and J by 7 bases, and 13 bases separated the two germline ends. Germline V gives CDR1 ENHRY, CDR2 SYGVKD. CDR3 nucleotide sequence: TGTGCCATCAGTGCCCCAGGGTTGGGTGAAGCTTTCTTT. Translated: CAISAPGLGEAFF.

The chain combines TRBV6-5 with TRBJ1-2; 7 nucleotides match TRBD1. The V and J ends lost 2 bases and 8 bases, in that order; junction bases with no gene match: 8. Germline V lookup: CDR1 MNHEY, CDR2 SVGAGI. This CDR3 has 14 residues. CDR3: CASSYRQGVGGYTF. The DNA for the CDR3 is TGTGCCAGCAGTTACCGACAGGGCGTAGGAGGCTACACCTTC.

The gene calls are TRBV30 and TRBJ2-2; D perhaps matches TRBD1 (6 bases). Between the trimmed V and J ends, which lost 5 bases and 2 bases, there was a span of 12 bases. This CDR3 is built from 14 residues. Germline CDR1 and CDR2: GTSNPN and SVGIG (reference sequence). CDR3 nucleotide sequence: TGTGCCTGGCCGGGACACACAAACACCGGGGAGCTGTTTTTT. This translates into CAWPGHTNTGELFF.

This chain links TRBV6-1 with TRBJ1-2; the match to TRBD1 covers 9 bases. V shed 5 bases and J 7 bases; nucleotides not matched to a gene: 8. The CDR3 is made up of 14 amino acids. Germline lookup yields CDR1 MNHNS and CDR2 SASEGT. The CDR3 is CASSRTGGGGGYTF. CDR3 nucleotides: TGTGCCAGCAGTCGTACAGGGGGCGGGGGTGGCTACACCTTC.

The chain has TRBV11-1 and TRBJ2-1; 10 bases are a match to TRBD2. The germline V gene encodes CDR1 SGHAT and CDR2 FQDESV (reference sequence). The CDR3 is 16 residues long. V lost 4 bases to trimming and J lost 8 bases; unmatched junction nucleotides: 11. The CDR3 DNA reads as TGTGCCAGCAGCTGGAGCGGGGGGGCCGACCACTATGAGCAGTTCTTC. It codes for CASSWSGGADHYEQFF. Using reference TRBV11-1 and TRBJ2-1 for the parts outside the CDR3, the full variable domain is EAEVAQSPRYKITEKSQAVAFWCDPISGHATLYWYRQILGQGPELLVQFQDESVVDDSQLPKDRFSAERLKGVDSTLKIQPAELGDSAMYLCASSWSGGADHYEQFFGPGTRLTVL.

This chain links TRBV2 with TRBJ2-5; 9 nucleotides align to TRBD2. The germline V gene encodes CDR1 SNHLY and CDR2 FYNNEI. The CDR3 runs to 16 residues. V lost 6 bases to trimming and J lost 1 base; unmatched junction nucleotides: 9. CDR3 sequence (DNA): TGTGCCAGCAGAAGAGGGGGTAGCGGGGGCCAAGAGACCCAGTACTTC. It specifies CASRRGGSGGQETQYF.

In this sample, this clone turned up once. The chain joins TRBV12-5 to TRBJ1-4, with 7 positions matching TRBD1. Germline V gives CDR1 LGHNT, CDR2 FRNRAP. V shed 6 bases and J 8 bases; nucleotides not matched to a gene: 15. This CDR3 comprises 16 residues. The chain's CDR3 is CASGRALQGRAEKLFF. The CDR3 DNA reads TGTGCTAGTGGGCGGGCGCTACAGGGGCGGGCGGAAAAACTGTTTTTT.

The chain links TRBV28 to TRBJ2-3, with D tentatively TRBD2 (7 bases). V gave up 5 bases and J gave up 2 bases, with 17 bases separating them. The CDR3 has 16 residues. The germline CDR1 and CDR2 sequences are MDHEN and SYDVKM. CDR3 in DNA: TGTGCCAGCAGTAAAACCCCCGGGGGGCACACAGATACGCAGTATTTT. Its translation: CASSKTPGGHTDTQYF.

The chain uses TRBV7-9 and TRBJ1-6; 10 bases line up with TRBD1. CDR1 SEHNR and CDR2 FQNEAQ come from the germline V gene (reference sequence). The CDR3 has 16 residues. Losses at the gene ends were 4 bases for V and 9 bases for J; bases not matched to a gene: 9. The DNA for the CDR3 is TGTGCCAGCAGCTCGGGATGGACAGGGGGTCTTTCACCCCTCCACTTT. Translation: CASSSGWTGGLSPLHF.

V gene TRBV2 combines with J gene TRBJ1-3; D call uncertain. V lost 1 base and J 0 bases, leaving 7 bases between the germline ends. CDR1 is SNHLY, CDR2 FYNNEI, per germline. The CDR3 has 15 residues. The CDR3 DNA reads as TGTGCCAGCAGTGAAGGACACCTCTCTGGAAACACCATATATTTT. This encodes CASSEGHLSGNTIYF. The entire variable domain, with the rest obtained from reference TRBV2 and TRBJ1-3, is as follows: EPEVTQTPSHQVTQMGQEVILRCVPISNHLYFYWYRQILGQKVEFLVSFYNNEISEKSEIFDDQFSVERPDGSNFTLKIRSTKLEDSAMYFCASSEGHLSGNTIYFGEGSWLTVV.

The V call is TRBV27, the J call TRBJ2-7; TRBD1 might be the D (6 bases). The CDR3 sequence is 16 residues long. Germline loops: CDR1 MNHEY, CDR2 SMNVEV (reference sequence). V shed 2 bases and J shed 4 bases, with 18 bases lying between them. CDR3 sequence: CASSLAAAGEGYEQYF. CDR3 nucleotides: TGTGCCAGCAGTTTAGCGGCGGCAGGGGAAGGGTACGAGCAGTACTTC.

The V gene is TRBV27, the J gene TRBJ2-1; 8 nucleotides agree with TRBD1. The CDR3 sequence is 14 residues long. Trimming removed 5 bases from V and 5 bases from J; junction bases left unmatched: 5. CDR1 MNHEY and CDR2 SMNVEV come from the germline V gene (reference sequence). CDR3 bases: TGTGCCAGCAGTCAAGACAGGGGTAACAATGAGCAGTTCTTC. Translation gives CASSQDRGNNEQFF.

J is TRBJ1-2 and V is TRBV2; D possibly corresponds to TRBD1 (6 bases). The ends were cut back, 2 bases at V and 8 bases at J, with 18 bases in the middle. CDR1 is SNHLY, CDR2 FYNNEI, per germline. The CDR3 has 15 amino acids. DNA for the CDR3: TGTGCCAGCAGTGAACGGCGGCAGGGGTTGAACGGCTACACCTTC. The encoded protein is CASSERRQGLNGYTF.

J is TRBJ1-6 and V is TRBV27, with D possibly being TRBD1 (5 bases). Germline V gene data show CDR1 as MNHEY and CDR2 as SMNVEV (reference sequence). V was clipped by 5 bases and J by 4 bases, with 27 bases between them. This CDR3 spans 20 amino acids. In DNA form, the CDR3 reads TGTGCCAGCAGTGGGGGGACGGGCCATTGGGGTTCACGGTATAATTCACCCCTCCACTTT. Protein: CASSGGTGHWGSRYNSPLHF.